The clone carrying this TCR beta chain came up many times. Antigen unknown. This beta chain is an off-target read within a library intended for alpha chains, so its frequency means little. The record originates from a study of spatial heterogeneity in lung cancer. A distinct unique molecular identifier was carried by each TCR cDNA molecule. MiXCR was run by TCRdb on the 5' RACE reads, yielding one entry per CDR3 protein. Of around 9,800 distinct CDR3 sequences listed, roughly 8% are singletons. The time point: sample taken at primary tumor resection. Points from the study as a whole: The study found that expanded intratumoral alpha and beta TCR counts tracked tumor mutation counts.

With V trimmed by 0 bases and J by 8 bases, 6 bases remained unmatched. The germline gives CDR1 SGHRS, CDR2 YFSETQ. The CDR3 loop spans 16 amino acids. The source material was lung tumor tissue, sampled at surgery. The receptor was derived from a female donor with early-stage non-small cell lung cancer. The genes are TRBV5-1 and TRBJ2-1; 12 nucleotides line up with TRBD2. The CDR3 reads CASSLGLAGAADEQFF. The CDR3 coding sequence is TGCGCCAGCAGCTTGGGACTAGCGGGGGCCGCCGATGAGCAGTTCTTC.